This is a list of T cell receptor beta chains from one sample in a study of shared clonotypes between healthy human individuals. This table comes from immunoSEQ multiplex PCR, and its TCRdb copy is limited to in-frame clones, with some not included. The data contain around 2,000,000 clones, roughly 94% of them singletons. Sequenced input: naive CD4+ T cells sorted from blood. All receptors derive from a man younger than 35 in good health. Each CDR3 is given with its conserved first and last residue. D genes are given only for firm matches. Not all rows give a size; the values are once, few, many and, for expanded clones, a class.

>NA|13|TRBV5-4|NA|TRBJ2-5
TGTGCCAGCAGCTTGGTGGGTCAGGAGACCCAGTACTTC
CASSLVGQETQYF
>TRBD2|15|TRBV6-5|once|TRBJ2-1
TGTGCCAGCAGTCGACTAGCGGGTCTCTACAATGAGCAGTTCTTC
CASSRLAGLYNEQFF
>TRBD1|13|TRBV7-9|NA|TRBJ1-2
TGTGCCAGCAGCTACGGGACAGGGTATGGCTACACCTTC
CASSYGTGYGYTF
>NA|14|TRBV6-1|NA|TRBJ1-5
TGTGCCAGCAGTCAAGCATATAGCAATCAGCCCCAGCATTTT
CASSQAYSNQPQHF
>TRBD1|14|TRBV5-1|NA|TRBJ2-7
TGCGCCAGCAGCTTGACCACAGGGGCCTACGAGCAGTACTTC
CASSLTTGAYEQYF
>NA|14|TRBV2|NA|TRBJ2-5
TGTGCCAGCAGTGAAGGGACTTCTTGGGAGACCCAGTACTTC
CASSEGTSWETQYF
>NA|15|TRBV6-5|NA|TRBJ1-3
TGTGCCAGCAGTTCCCTTAAAGGGGATGGAAACACCATATATTTT
CASSSLKGDGNTIYF
>TRBD1|15|TRBV4-1|NA|TRBJ1-6
TGCGCCAGCAGCCAAGCCGACAGGGATCTTTCACCCCTCCACTTT
CASSQADRDLSPLHF
>NA|14|TRBV4-1|NA|TRBJ1-4
TGCGCCAGCAGAACGGGACAATCGAATGAAAAACTGTTTTTT
CASRTGQSNEKLFF
>TRBD1|16|TRBV7-2|NA|TRBJ1-5
TGTGCCAGCAGCACCTCAGGGGGCGTAGGCAATCAGCCCCAGCATTTT
CASSTSGGVGNQPQHF
>TRBD2|16|TRBV30|NA|TRBJ2-3
TGTGCCTGGACCGAACCTCTAGCGGGCAGTTGGGATACGCAGTATTTT
CAWTEPLAGSWDTQYF
>NA|16|TRBV10-3|NA|TRBJ1-1
TGTGCCATCAGTGAGCTGGAGGCATGGGCCTACACTGAAGCTTTCTTT
CAISELEAWAYTEAFF
>NA|14|TRBV6-1|NA|TRBJ2-2
TGTGCCAGCAGTGGGGACGGAGGTGCCGGGGAGCTGTTTTTT
CASSGDGGAGELFF
>NA|13|TRBV5-1|NA|TRBJ2-5
TGCGCCAGCAGGCAGGGGAACCAAGAGACCCAGTACTTC
CASRQGNQETQYF
>NA|12|TRBV28|NA|TRBJ1-1
TGTGCCAGCAGTGCCGGGAAAACTGAAGCTTTCTTT
CASSAGKTEAFF
>NA|15|TRBV7-9|NA|TRBJ2-2
TGTGCCAGCGGGGTGGGACCCCTTAACACCGGGGAGCTGTTTTTT
CASGVGPLNTGELFF
>NA|14|TRBV7-9|NA|TRBJ2-7
TGTGCCAGCAGCGAAGGGACGGATTCCTACGAGCAGTACTTC
CASSEGTDSYEQYF
>TRBD1|13|TRBV30|NA|TRBJ2-1
TGTGCCTGGAGTAACCAGGGGGCGAATGAGCAGTTCTTC
CAWSNQGANEQFF
>NA|14|TRBV18|NA|TRBJ2-7
TGTGCCAGCTTCCCGGGTTCGGGCTCCTACGAGCAGTACTTC
CASFPGSGSYEQYF
>NA|15|TRBV7-9|NA|TRBJ2-5
TGTGCCAGCAGCCTTGAATTAGCGTCGTTGGAGACCCAGTACTTC
CASSLELASLETQYF
>TRBD1|15|TRBV5-1|NA|TRBJ2-6
TGCGCCAGCAGCTCGACAGGGGCTGGGGCCAACGTCCTGACTTTC
CASSSTGAGANVLTF
>NA|13|TRBV23-1|NA|TRBJ1-4
TGCGCCAGTAACAGGGTCGGCTCCGAAAAACTGTTTTTT
CASNRVGSEKLFF
>TRBD2|17|TRBV4-2|NA|TRBJ2-5
TGTGCCAGCAGCCAAGGGCTAGCGGGGGGCCCCCAAGAGACCCAGTACTTC
CASSQGLAGGPQETQYF
>NA|13|TRBV6-5|NA|TRBJ1-1
TGTGCCAGCATGAGGAATGAGAACACTGAAGCTTTCTTT
CASMRNENTEAFF
>NA|14|TRBV27|NA|TRBJ2-5
TGTGCCAGCAAGGGGGGGGGTTCGTTTAGGACCCAGTACTTC
CASKGGGSFRTQYF
>NA|14|TRBV6-5|once|TRBJ1-6
TGTGCCAGCAGTCCTCTTTCTATGAGGTCACCCCTCCACTTT
CASSPLSMRSPLHF
>NA|14|TRBV6-1|NA|TRBJ1-6
TGTGCCAGCAGCGCAACTGGGGATGAGTCACCCCTCCACTTT
CASSATGDESPLHF
>TRBD1|13|TRBV18|NA|TRBJ2-3
TGTGCCAGCTCGGACAGGAACACAGATACGCAGTATTTT
CASSDRNTDTQYF